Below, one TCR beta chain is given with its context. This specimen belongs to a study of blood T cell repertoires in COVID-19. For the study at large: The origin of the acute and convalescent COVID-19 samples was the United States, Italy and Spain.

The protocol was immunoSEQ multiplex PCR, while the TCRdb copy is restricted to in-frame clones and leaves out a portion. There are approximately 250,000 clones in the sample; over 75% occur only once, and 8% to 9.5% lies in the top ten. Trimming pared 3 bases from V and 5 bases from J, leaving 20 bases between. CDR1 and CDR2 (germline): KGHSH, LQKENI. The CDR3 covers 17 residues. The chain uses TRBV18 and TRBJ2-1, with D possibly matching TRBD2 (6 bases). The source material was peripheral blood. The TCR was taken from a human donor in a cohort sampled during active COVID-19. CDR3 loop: CASSPQRLRSGDNEQFF. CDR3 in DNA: TGTGCCAGCTCACCTCAAAGACTGAGATCGGGGGACAATGAGCAGTTCTTC.